Shown below are 15 T cell receptor beta chains from a single sample sequenced in a study of shared clonotypes between healthy human individuals. Produced via immunoSEQ multiplex PCR; TCRdb's table is partial and in-frame only. This table holds about 2.4 million clones, roughly 92% found once. Sequenced material: naive CD4+ T cells sorted from blood. Stated subset: CD45RA+ positively selected. These receptors all stem from a man aged 18 to 35 in good health.

A note on this clone: Within the sample, other DNA sequences also encode this same CDR3. The V gene is TRBV20-1, the J gene TRBJ2-5; D is uncertain. V was clipped by 1 base and J by 5 bases, with 2 bases between them. Germline V CDR1 and CDR2: DFQATT, SNEGSKA (reference sequence). This CDR3 spans 10 amino acids. The CDR3 sequence: CSARAETQYF. CDR3 sequence (DNA): TGCAGTGCTAGAGCCGAGACCCAGTACTTC.

The V gene is TRBV28, the J gene TRBJ2-7; 11 nucleotides agree with TRBD1. With V trimmed by 5 bases and J by 2 bases, 5 bases remained unmatched. Germline CDR1 is MDHEN and CDR2 is SYDVKM. The CDR3 spans 15 residues. The CDR3 here is CASSRDRGSAYEQYF. CDR3 nucleotide sequence: TGTGCCAGCAGTCGGGACAGGGGGTCCGCCTACGAGCAGTACTTC.

The CDR3 sequence: CASSLDGRPDTQYF. DNA for the CDR3: TGTGCCAGCAGCTTAGACGGGAGGCCAGATACGCAGTATTTT. The chain is built from TRBV7-2 and TRBJ2-3, with 7 bases fitting TRBD2. Germline lookup yields CDR1 SGHTA and CDR2 FQGNSA. V gave up 1 base and J gave up 4 bases; unmatched junction bases: 2. CDR3 size: 14 residues.

The chain uses TRBV30 and TRBJ2-7, with D hard to call. Per the germline V gene, CDR1 is GTSNPN and CDR2 is SVGIG (reference sequence). This CDR3 has 14 amino acids. V gave up 0 bases and J gave up 12 bases, with 21 bases separating them. CDR3 protein: CAWSVDPTLRSMYF. CDR3 coding DNA: TGTGCCTGGAGTGTTGACCCCACACTACGTAGTATGTACTTC.

The J gene is TRBJ2-1, the V gene TRBV4-1; no clear D. The germline V gene encodes CDR1 MGHRA and CDR2 YSYEKL. Trimming left V 1 base short and J 0 bases short, with 7 bases between. The length of the CDR3 is 15 residues. CDR3 protein: CASSQVLSSYNEQFF. The CDR3 coding sequence is TGCGCCAGCAGCCAAGTTCTCAGCTCCTACAATGAGCAGTTCTTC.

The rearrangement joins TRBV6-5 to TRBJ2-1; D unclear. V was clipped by 4 bases and J by 0 bases, with 10 bases between them. Germline V gene lookup returns CDR1 MNHEY and CDR2 SVGAGI. The CDR3 is made up of 15 amino acids. The CDR3 nucleotides are TGTGCCAGCAGTTCAGACGGCCTCTCCTACAATGAGCAGTTCTTC. Translated: CASSSDGLSYNEQFF.

The chain recombines TRBV7-6 with TRBJ1-4; 7 bases line up with TRBD1. Germline CDR1 and CDR2: SGHVS and FNYEAQ. The CDR3 is 16 amino acids. V shed 1 base, J shed 2 bases, and the junction held 4 bases outside the gene matches. In nucleotides, the CDR3 is TGTGCCAGCAGCTTAGAACCGACAGGGACTAATGAAAAACTGTTTTTT. This encodes CASSLEPTGTNEKLFF.

The chain joins TRBV6-1 to TRBJ2-7; D is perhaps TRBD2 (5 bases). Germline-derived CDR1 and CDR2 are MNHNS and SASEGT. This CDR3 has 13 residues. V dropped 1 base and J dropped 7 bases, with 11 bases sitting between them. CDR3 DNA: TGTGCCAGCAGTGAAGGCCCTCGAGGGGAGCAGTACTTC. Protein: CASSEGPRGEQYF.

The J gene is TRBJ2-2, the V gene TRBV29-1, with D unclear. Germline assignment: CDR1 SQVTM and CDR2 ANQGSEA. The CDR3 loop spans 13 amino acids. The V end was cut by 1 base, the J end by 8 bases, with 11 bases between. DNA for the CDR3: TGCAGCGTTGAAGGGCAGGTAACGGGGGAGCTGTTTTTT. Translation: CSVEGQVTGELFF.

This clone occurred a few times. Additional DNA sequences in this sample encode the identical CDR3. The chain links TRBV7-9 to TRBJ1-1; D might be TRBD1 (5 bases). Trimming shortened V by 5 bases and J by 0 bases, and 7 bases separated the two germline ends. Per germline, CDR1 SEHNR and CDR2 FQNEAQ (reference sequence). The CDR3 runs to 13 residues. The CDR3 loop is CASSRQLNTEAFF. CDR3 sequence (DNA): TGTGCCAGCAGCCGACAGTTGAACACTGAAGCTTTCTTT.

The gene calls are TRBV11-1 and TRBJ2-7, with a weak D call TRBD1 (6 bases). The CDR3 loop spans 15 amino acids. Germline-derived CDR1 and CDR2 are SGHAT and FQDESV (reference sequence). V dropped 5 bases and J dropped 0 bases, with 14 bases sitting between them. In DNA, the CDR3 is TGTGCCAGCAGCACCTGGACAGCCAACTCCTACGAGCAGTACTTC. Amino acids: CASSTWTANSYEQYF.

The chain joins TRBV29-1 to TRBJ1-1, with D possibly matching TRBD1 (6 bases). The V end lost 3 bases, the J end lost 4 bases, and 15 bases lay between the germline ends. CDR1 SQVTM and CDR2 ANQGSEA come from the germline V gene. The length of the CDR3 is 14 residues. CDR3 residues: CSVEVRGARTEAFF. In DNA form, the CDR3 reads TGCAGCGTTGAGGTCCGGGGGGCGCGCACTGAAGCTTTCTTT.

The gene calls are TRBV27 and TRBJ2-3; possible D gene TRBD1, 6 bases. Deletions cut 4 bases from V and 2 bases from J, with 13 bases between. The CDR3 has 15 residues. CDR1 is MNHEY and CDR2 is SMNVEV in the germline V gene (reference sequence). The DNA of the CDR3 is TGTGCCAGCAGTTCGGGACAAATTGCCACAGATACGCAGTATTTT. This sequence encodes CASSSGQIATDTQYF.

The V call is TRBV18, the J call TRBJ1-4; D gene unclear. This CDR3 has 15 residues. Germline loops: CDR1 KGHSH, CDR2 LQKENI. Deletions cut 0 bases from V and 8 bases from J, with 13 bases between. The CDR3 protein is CASSPPGLTGEKLFF. In DNA form, the CDR3 reads TGTGCCAGCTCACCACCCGGCCTCACGGGAGAAAAACTGTTTTTT.

The chain carries TRBV5-1 and TRBJ2-1; D gene ambiguous. Germline V lookup: CDR1 SGHRS, CDR2 YFSETQ. The CDR3 is made up of 13 amino acids. V was clipped by 2 bases and J by 12 bases, with 15 bases between them. The CDR3 here is CASSFPTLRWQFF. DNA for the CDR3: TGCGCCAGCAGCTTCCCCACCCTACGTTGGCAGTTCTTC.